These 16 T cell receptor beta chains share one sample of origin, sequenced in a study of T-cell memory formation after mild COVID-19. MiXCR was run by TCRdb on the 5' RACE reads, yielding one entry per CDR3 protein. In the table there are about 540,000 distinct CDR3 sequences, 20% of which are singletons. Sequencing was carried out using PBMCs or a T cell subset sorted from them (not recorded which). These receptors originate from an adult woman who had mild COVID-19 (a few samples of this study predate the infection). Cell type and time point are not known.

This clonotype was found a few times. This sequence joins TRBV7-8 and TRBJ2-7, with TRBD2 identical over 7 bases. J gave up 2 bases and V 0 bases, and 4 bases lay outside the gene matches. The V gene's germline CDR1 is SGHVS and CDR2 FQNEAQ. The CDR3 sequence is 15 residues long. CDR3 sequence: CASSLAPSGTYEQYF. CDR3 DNA sequence: TGTGCCAGCAGCTTAGCCCCTAGCGGCACCTACGAGCAGTACTTC. The full variable domain, rest sourced from reference TRBV7-8 and TRBJ2-7, is GAGVSQSPRYKVAKRGQDVALRCDPISGHVSLFWYQQALGQGPEFLTYFQNEAQLDKSGLPSDRFFAERPEGSVSTLKIQRTQQEDSAVYLCASSLAPSGTYEQYFGPGTRLTVT.

In this sample, this clonotype turned up many times. This chain connects TRBV7-2 to TRBJ2-7, with TRBD2 matching 13 bases. CDR1 is SGHTA and CDR2 is FQGNSA in the germline V gene. This CDR3 is 17 amino acids long. Germline trimming cut 5 bases from V and 2 bases from J; bases unmatched to any gene: 9. This CDR3 is CASSLLLAGGRPYEQYF. The CDR3, as DNA: TGTGCCAGCAGCCTCCTACTAGCGGGGGGGCGGCCCTACGAGCAGTACTTC.

This clonotype was picked up a small number of times. The genes are TRBV7-9 and TRBJ2-7, with a possible D match to TRBD1 (6 bases). With 5 bases removed from V and 3 bases from J, the gap between germline ends came to 14 bases. Germline CDR1 reads SEHNR; CDR2 reads FQNEAQ (reference sequence). This CDR3 is built from 14 residues. As DNA, the CDR3 is TGTGCCAGCAGCCTACAGGGACGGGTCTACGAGCAGTACTTC. Protein product: CASSLQGRVYEQYF.

This clonotype showed up just once. The rearrangement links TRBV6-5 to TRBJ1-3, with 9 bases matching TRBD1. Unmatched junction bases numbered 10, after V lost 2 bases and J lost 8 bases. This CDR3 is built from 16 residues. Germline assignment: CDR1 MNHEY and CDR2 SVGAGI. The CDR3 spells CASSYGTGMLTDTIYF. DNA of the CDR3: TGTGCCAGCAGTTACGGGACAGGGATGCTTACGGACACCATATATTTT.

This clonotype showed up just a few times. This chain connects TRBV10-2 to TRBJ2-3; 8 nucleotides line up with TRBD2. The ends lost 2 bases at V and 1 base at J; junction bases unmatched: 14. Germline V gene sequence: CDR1 WSHSY, CDR2 SAAADI. The CDR3 extends over 19 amino acids. The CDR3 here is CASSERPTSALRGTDTQYF. In DNA, the CDR3 is TGCGCCAGCAGTGAGAGACCGACTAGCGCCCTCCGGGGCACAGATACGCAGTATTTT.

This clonotype was counted between two and nine times. The J gene is TRBJ2-3, the V gene TRBV5-1; D perhaps matches TRBD2 (6 bases). V dropped 3 bases and J dropped 4 bases, with 6 bases sitting between them. CDR1 and CDR2 (germline): SGHRS, YFSETQ. CDR3 length equals 12 residues. The CDR3 is CASSWDSDTQYF. The CDR3 nucleotides read TGCGCCAGCAGCTGGGACTCAGATACGCAGTATTTT. The full variable domain, in which reference TRBV5-1 and TRBJ2-3 provide the parts outside the CDR3, is KAGVTQTPRYLIKTRGQQVTLSCSPISGHRSVSWYQQTPGQGLQFLFEYFSETQRNKGNFPGRFSGRQFSNSRSEMNVSTLELGDSALYLCASSWDSDTQYFGPGTRLTVL.

The chain carries TRBV5-5 and TRBJ2-1; 7 bases fit TRBD1. The CDR3 is 18 amino acids. V shed 0 bases and J 8 bases; nucleotides not matched to a gene: 17. Germline V gene sequence: CDR1 SGHKS, CDR2 YYEKEE (reference sequence). The CDR3 here is CASSLETGVTVPGYEQFF. In DNA form, the CDR3 reads TGTGCCAGCAGCTTGGAAACAGGGGTTACGGTTCCGGGCTATGAGCAGTTCTTC.

This clonotype turned up a few times. The chain joins TRBV12-3 or TRBV12-4 to TRBJ1-5; D gene unclear. The CDR3 is 13 residues long. V lost 5 bases to trimming and J lost 2 bases, with 7 bases between them. The DNA for the CDR3 is TGTGCCAGCAGTCCTCAGGGCAATCAGCCCCAGCATTTT. Its translation: CASSPQGNQPQHF.

The chain carries TRBV28 and TRBJ2-7; 12 bases agree with TRBD1. In germline, CDR1 is MDHEN, CDR2 SYDVKM. CDR3 size: 15 residues. Germline trimming cut 9 bases from V and 4 bases from J; bases unmatched to any gene: 10. CDR3 coding DNA: TGTGCCAGTATTCCGGGACAGGGGGCGGGGTACGAGCAGTACTTC. Its protein product is CASIPGQGAGYEQYF. Combining the CDR3 with reference TRBV28 and TRBJ2-7 gives the whole variable domain DVKVTQSSRYLVKRTGEKVFLECVQDMDHENMFWYRQDPGLGLRLIYFSYDVKMKEKGDIPEGYSVSREKKERFSLILESASTNQTSMYLCASIPGQGAGYEQYFGPGTRLTVT.

This clonotype was seen more than once but under ten times. The chain couples TRBV12-3 or TRBV12-4 to TRBJ1-1; D is perhaps TRBD1 (5 bases). The V end lost 7 bases, the J end lost 2 bases, and 14 bases lay between the germline ends. The CDR3 is made up of 14 amino acids. The DNA of the CDR3 is TGTGCCAGCACCCTCGGGGGGGGAAACACTGAAGCTTTCTTT. It encodes CASTLGGGNTEAFF.

The CDR3 bases are TGTGCCAGCTCACCACCGTTGGGACAGGGAAACTATGGCTACACCTTC. Translating gives CASSPPLGQGNYGYTF. The J gene is TRBJ1-2, the V gene TRBV18; 9 bases map to TRBD1. The CDR3 sequence is 16 residues long. The germline V gene has CDR1 KGHSH and CDR2 LQKENI. Losses at the gene ends were 0 bases for V and 2 bases for J; bases not matched to a gene: 4.

This clonotype has only one observation. Mismatch with germline at one junction end may stem from a read error. The rearrangement uses TRBV15 and TRBJ1-2; D call uncertain. Germline V gives CDR1 LNHNV, CDR2 YYDKDF (reference sequence). The length of the CDR3 is 15 residues. The CDR3 region is CATSREFGSNYGYTF. The CDR3 region has the DNA TGTGCCACCAGCCGAGAGTTCGGGTCTAACTATGGCTACACCTTC.

CDR3 nucleotide sequence: TGTGCCAGCCGGGGGAATGTTAACTATGGCTACACCTTC. Translated: CASRGNVNYGYTF. V is TRBV27 and J is TRBJ1-2, with a weak D call TRBD1 (5 bases). The CDR3 is made up of 13 amino acids. Germline assignment: CDR1 MNHEY and CDR2 SMNVEV (reference sequence). Trimming cost V 8 bases and J 1 base, with 11 bases left between them.

The genes are TRBV25-1 and TRBJ2-7; 7 bases are shared with TRBD2. CDR3 length: 16 amino acids. After removal of 4 bases from V and 1 base from J, the junction contained 10 bases not matched to a gene. The germline V gene encodes CDR1 MGHDK and CDR2 SYGVNS. The CDR3 spells CASSAAGRAPSYEQYF. DNA for the CDR3: TGTGCCAGCAGTGCAGCAGGGAGGGCTCCTTCCTACGAGCAGTACTTC.

This clonotype was detected only a few times. The rearrangement joins TRBV4-2 to TRBJ1-2, with D possibly being TRBD1 (5 bases). V was pared by 2 bases and J by 2 bases, with 12 bases between. This CDR3 is built from 15 residues. Germline V gives CDR1 LGHNA, CDR2 YNFKEQ. The CDR3 region is CASSQWGGENYGYTF. The DNA for the CDR3 is TGTGCCAGCAGCCAATGGGGAGGGGAGAACTATGGCTACACCTTC.

This clonotype appeared a few times. The rearrangement joins TRBV12-3 or TRBV12-4 to TRBJ1-5; D gene uncertain. CDR3 length: 13 amino acids. Trimming took 7 bases from V and 5 from J, leaving 12 bases between them. The CDR3 loop is CASIRGRDQPQHF. The CDR3 DNA reads TGTGCCAGCATCCGGGGAAGGGATCAGCCCCAGCATTTT.